Sequencing of this T cell receptor beta chain was carried out in a study of blood T cell repertoires in COVID-19. The data were produced by immunoSEQ multiplex PCR, yet TCRdb's version contains in-frame clones alone and is incomplete. This table holds approximately 13,000 clones, more than 70% found once. V was trimmed by 1 base and J by 6 bases, leaving 25 bases between them. Germline CDR1 and CDR2: SGHRS and YFSETQ. CDR3 length: 18 amino acids. Sequenced sample: peripheral blood. V usage is TRBV5-1 and J usage is TRBJ1-2, with D tentatively TRBD1 (6 bases). The receptor was isolated from a man between 65 and 85 years old with acute or convalescent COVID-19. CDR3 amino acids: CASSLKVPTGPIRHGYTF. In nucleotides, the CDR3 is TGCGCCAGCAGCTTGAAAGTTCCGACAGGACCTATCCGGCATGGCTACACCTTC.